Listed below are T cell receptor beta chains from one sample, sequenced in a study of T cells after somatic rescue of genetic block. Profiling relied on immunoSEQ multiplex PCR, and the TCRdb table lists in-frame clones only, not all of them. The sample lists 55,000 or so clones, approximately 96% occurring once. Source material: peripheral blood mononuclear cells (PBMCs). These receptors originate from a child younger than two. Both conserved end residues are part of each CDR3. The order of the fields is clone size, D gene, V gene, J gene, CDR3 DNA, CDR3 protein. A D gene is named only where the DNA matches it firmly. Clone size appears in some rows only: once, few, many, or a class for an expanded clone.

>.|TRBD1|TRBV7-3|TRBJ2-5
TGTGCCAGCAGCTCGACAGGGGTTACCCAGTACTTC
CASSSTGVTQYF
>.|TRBD1|TRBV5-4|TRBJ1-1
TGTGCCAGCAGCTACAGGGGGCACACTGAAGCTTTCTTT
CASSYRGHTEAFF
>.|.|TRBV10-2|TRBJ2-7
TGCGCCAGGACTTTCTACGAGCAGTACTTC
CARTFYEQYF
>.|TRBD2|TRBV5-8|TRBJ2-3
TGTGCCAGCAGCTGGGGGGGACTAGCGGGGCCAGATACGCAGTATTTT
CASSWGGLAGPDTQYF
>.|.|TRBV5-1|TRBJ2-1
TGCGCCAGCAGCTTGGGCCCCTACAATGAGCAGTTCTTC
CASSLGPYNEQFF
>.|TRBD2|TRBV9|TRBJ2-2
TGTGCCATCGGGTGGGGGACTAGCGGGCCTTCCCACACCGGGGAGCTGTTTTTT
CAIGWGTSGPSHTGELFF
>.|TRBD1|TRBV6-6|TRBJ1-5
TGTGCCAGCAGCTACTGGGGACAGTCAAATCAGCCCCAGCATTTT
CASSYWGQSNQPQHF
>.|.|TRBV6-1|TRBJ2-5
TGTGCCAGCAGACTGACTAGAGAGGACCAAGAGACCCAGTACTTC
CASRLTREDQETQYF
>.|.|TRBV6-1|TRBJ1-2
TGTGCCAGCAGTGAATTCGGGACGGCGAACTATGGCTACACCTTC
CASSEFGTANYGYTF
>.|.|TRBV6-5|TRBJ1-5
TGTGCCAGCAGTTACTCGAACAGGGTGGGTCAGCCCCAGCATTTT
CASSYSNRVGQPQHF
>.|.|TRBV15|TRBJ1-2
TGTGCCACCAGCTGGATGACAGAGCCTAACTATGGCTACACCTTC
CATSWMTEPNYGYTF
>.|TRBD2|TRBV4-3|TRBJ2-1
TGCGCCAGCAGCCAAGAAACAGCGGGGTGGTTTGGGGATGAGCAGTTCTTC
CASSQETAGWFGDEQFF
>once|TRBD1|TRBV5-5|TRBJ2-2
TGTGCCAGCAGCTTGAATACAGGGGGCGTCACCGGGGAGCTGTTTTTT
CASSLNTGGVTGELFF
>.|TRBD2|TRBV25-1|TRBJ2-2
TGTGCCAGCAGACTAGCGGGAGACACCGGGGAGCTGTTTTTT
CASRLAGDTGELFF
>once|TRBD2|TRBV2|TRBJ2-1
TGTGCCAGCAGTGATAGCGGGAGAGGCGGTGAGCAGTTCTTC
CASSDSGRGGEQFF
>.|TRBD1|TRBV5-6|TRBJ2-3
TGTGCCAGCAGCGACGACAGGGGCACAGATACGCAGTATTTT
CASSDDRGTDTQYF
>.|.|TRBV19|TRBJ1-1
TGTGCCAGTAGTATGATGGGTGAAGCTTTCTTT
CASSMMGEAFF
>once|TRBD1|TRBV20-1|TRBJ2-7
TGCAGTGCTAGGGACAGGGGCGAGCAGTACTTC
CSARDRGEQYF
>.|TRBD2|TRBV4-2|TRBJ2-1
TGTGCCAGCAGCCAGGTAGCGGGAGGTAGCGACAATGAGCAGTTCTTC
CASSQVAGGSDNEQFF
>.|.|TRBV18|TRBJ1-1
TGTGCCAGCTCACGTCAGGGCGGGGCTGAAGCTTTCTTT
CASSRQGGAEAFF
>.|.|TRBV30|TRBJ1-1
TGTGCCTGGAGTGTAATCAGGAGTAACACTGAAGCTTTCTTT
CAWSVIRSNTEAFF
>.|TRBD2|TRBV5-4|TRBJ2-7
TGTGCCAGCAGCTTGGTAGCGGGAGCCCGGTACTTC
CASSLVAGARYF
>.|TRBD2|TRBV4-1|TRBJ2-7
TGCGCCAGCAGCCAGGAGCGGGACGGTTACGAGCAGTACTTC
CASSQERDGYEQYF
>.|.|TRBV19|TRBJ1-1
TGTGCCAGTAGTATCCCGACCCAATTGGATGAAGCTTTCTTT
CASSIPTQLDEAFF
>.|.|TRBV5-1|TRBJ2-3
TGCGCCAGCAGCCCACTAGGGGCGCCTAGCACAGATACGCAGTATTTT
CASSPLGAPSTDTQYF
>.|.|TRBV29-1|TRBJ2-2
TGCAGCGTTGGAGACATACCGACCGGGGAGCTGTTTTTT
CSVGDIPTGELFF
>few|TRBD1|TRBV5-1|TRBJ1-1
TGCGCCAGCAGCCCGGACAGGGGATCTGAAGCTTTCTTT
CASSPDRGSEAFF
>.|TRBD1|TRBV19|TRBJ1-2
TGTGCCAGCGAAAAACTCGCCGAACAGGGGGCCAGGGGCTACACCTTC
CASEKLAEQGARGYTF
>.|TRBD2|TRBV7-3|TRBJ2-5
TGTGCCAGCAGCTTAGGCGGGAGGGAGGAGACCCAGTACTTC
CASSLGGREETQYF
>.|.|TRBV27|TRBJ2-7
TGTGCCAGCAGTCTGGGAGAGGAGCAGTACTTC
CASSLGEEQYF
>.|.|TRBV19|TRBJ1-2
TGTGCCAGTAGTCTAGACAGTGGATATAACTATGGCTACACCTTC
CASSLDSGYNYGYTF